The clone carrying this TCR beta chain has just a few counts. Its antigen remains unknown. For TCR beta, libraries came from iRepertoire HTBI primers and Arm-PCR of CDR3 regions. One entry per CDR3 protein, called by TCRdb with MiXCR from the multiplex PCR reads. The repertoire holds roughly 700,000 distinct CDR3 sequences, 25% to 35% seen once, with about 40% in the top ten. These data come from a study of regulatory T cells in long-lasting Graves disease. General study points: Lower TCR diversity was seen in persistent Graves' patients than in newly diagnosed ones.

Germline V CDR1 and CDR2: MNHNS, SASEGT. This CDR3 has 13 residues. Trimming left V 8 bases short and J 3 bases short, with 13 bases between. Time point of the sample: persistent/refractory GD, antithyroid drugs over 5 years with positive TRAb. RNA isolated from PBMCs was used to make the TCR library. The sequence derives from a female donor with Graves disease. The starting material was peripheral blood mononuclear cells (PBMCs), obtained when the disease was refractory, from a patient treated with antithyroid drugs. The gene calls are TRBV6-1 and TRBJ1-2; TRBD1 might be the D (6 bases). CDR3 sequence (DNA): TGTGCCAGCGGCTCGCACAGGGACTATGGCTACACCTTC. This codes for CASGSHRDYGYTF.